This TCR beta chain emerged from a study of cytomegalovirus exposure and HLA in healthy donors. The primer mix had 60 Vbeta and 13 Jbeta primers. Here immunoSEQ multiplex PCR was the method, and the copy in TCRdb shows in-frame clones only, minus some. This table holds around 140,000 clones, about 83% found once. The CDR3 has 12 amino acids. Germline V gene sequence: CDR1 SEHNR, CDR2 FQNEAQ (reference sequence). With respect to this clone: An end of the junction does not agree with germline; a read error may underlie this.

The chain combines TRBV7-9 with TRBJ2-6; no reliable D call. The clonotype was recovered from a woman aged 30 to 39 in good health and CMV-seronegative. Material: PBMCs. CDR3 sequence: CSSTSGANVLTF. The CDR3, as DNA: TGTTCCAGCACGTCTGGGGCCAACGTCCTGACTTTC.